This T cell receptor (beta chain) was captured by sequencing in a study of cytomegalovirus exposure and HLA in healthy donors. Study results and caveats: Among TCR sequences, most were rare, though some public TCRs appeared in many donors. TCR clusters originating in the first cohort tended to co-occur in the 120 validation repertoires, according to a later analysis. In vitro checks showed that three CMV-associated chains really do target CMV antigens.

Regarding this clone: Its target is not known.

Measured with immunoSEQ multiplex PCR; TCRdb has only the in-frame clones, and not every one. The sample shows some 220,000 clones, about 93% of them seen only once. The junction had 7 bases not matched to a gene; V was cut back by 4 bases and J by 5 bases. The CDR3 length is 18 residues. Germline values: CDR1 LGHNA, CDR2 YNFKEQ. The approximately 120-subject validation cohort, separate from the roughly 700-subject first cohort, included the donors. Sequenced input: PBMCs. This sequence joins TRBV4-2 and TRBJ2-2, with TRBD2 identical over 16 bases. The clonotype originates from a woman between 18 and 29 years old in good health and CMV-seronegative. The CDR3 loop is CASSRPGTSGRGTGELFF. As DNA, the CDR3 is TGTGCCAGCAGCCGTCCGGGGACTAGCGGGAGGGGTACCGGGGAGCTGTTTTTT.